A selection of T cell receptor beta chains follows, all from one sample in a study of blood T cell repertoires in COVID-19. Using immunoSEQ multiplex PCR, the repertoire was profiled, and TCRdb retains in-frame clones only, with some absent. There are approximately 210,000 clones in the sample; over 70% occur only once, and 7.5% to 9% lies in the top ten. Sequenced sample: peripheral blood. All receptors derive from a woman aged 45-59 years with acute or convalescent COVID-19. CDR3s include the opening cysteine and the closing phenylalanine or tryptophan. The order of the fields is V gene, J gene, D gene, clone size, CDR3 protein, CDR3 DNA. The D gene is left open where the match is weak. Clone size is stated in some rows and not others, as once, few, many or a class when expanded.

v_gene: TRBV18; j_gene: TRBJ1-2; d_gene: NA; abundance: NA; CDR3aa: CASSPGFPTGTNYGYTF; CDR3nt: TGTGCCAGCTCACCAGGGTTTCCCACAGGGACAAACTATGGCTACACCTTC
v_gene: TRBV7-6; j_gene: TRBJ2-3; d_gene: NA; abundance: NA; CDR3aa: CASSLGAGEYPTDTQYF; CDR3nt: TGTGCCAGCAGCTTAGGGGCGGGCGAGTACCCAACAGATACGCAGTATTTT
v_gene: TRBV11-3; j_gene: TRBJ2-2; d_gene: NA; abundance: NA; CDR3aa: CASSSTGELFF; CDR3nt: TGTGCCAGCAGTAGCACCGGGGAGCTGTTTTTT
v_gene: TRBV28; j_gene: TRBJ2-1; d_gene: TRBD2; abundance: NA; CDR3aa: CASSLVGTSQNEQFF; CDR3nt: TGTGCCAGCAGTTTAGTTGGGACTAGTCAAAATGAGCAGTTCTTC
v_gene: TRBV6-6; j_gene: TRBJ1-2; d_gene: NA; abundance: NA; CDR3aa: CASTQGKNYGYTF; CDR3nt: TGTGCCAGCACCCAGGGCAAGAACTATGGCTACACCTTC
v_gene: TRBV10-3; j_gene: TRBJ1-2; d_gene: NA; abundance: NA; CDR3aa: CATFGGYGYTF; CDR3nt: TGTGCCACCTTCGGGGGCTATGGCTACACCTTC
v_gene: TRBV3-1/TRBV3-2; j_gene: TRBJ2-1; d_gene: NA; abundance: NA; CDR3aa: CASSQAQLAVEQFF; CDR3nt: TGTGCCAGCAGCCAAGCGCAACTAGCAGTTGAGCAGTTCTTC
v_gene: TRBV18; j_gene: TRBJ2-7; d_gene: TRBD2; abundance: NA; CDR3aa: CASSQGTSGEQYF; CDR3nt: TGTGCCAGCTCGCAGGGGACTAGTGGCGAGCAGTACTTC
v_gene: TRBV5-1; j_gene: TRBJ1-1; d_gene: NA; abundance: NA; CDR3aa: CASSLADRAPEAFF; CDR3nt: TGCGCCAGCAGCTTGGCCGACAGAGCTCCTGAAGCTTTCTTT
v_gene: TRBV24-1; j_gene: TRBJ2-5; d_gene: NA; abundance: NA; CDR3aa: CATSNSPQETQYF; CDR3nt: TGTGCCACCAGTAACAGCCCACAAGAGACCCAGTACTTC
v_gene: TRBV6-6; j_gene: TRBJ2-2; d_gene: NA; abundance: NA; CDR3aa: CASSYSGAYDTGELFF; CDR3nt: TGTGCCAGCAGTTACTCGGGGGCGTACGACACCGGGGAGCTGTTTTTT
v_gene: TRBV18; j_gene: TRBJ2-1; d_gene: TRBD1; abundance: NA; CDR3aa: CASSPDRGNEQFF; CDR3nt: TGTGCCAGCTCCCCGGACAGGGGTAATGAGCAGTTCTTC
v_gene: TRBV9; j_gene: TRBJ2-1; d_gene: TRBD2; abundance: NA; CDR3aa: CASSVVPAGEGEQFF; CDR3nt: TGTGCCAGCAGCGTAGTTCCAGCGGGAGAAGGTGAGCAGTTCTTC
v_gene: TRBV19; j_gene: TRBJ2-3; d_gene: TRBD2; abundance: NA; CDR3aa: CASSLRERPDTQYF; CDR3nt: TGTGCCAGTAGTTTGCGGGAGAGACCAGATACGCAGTATTTT
v_gene: TRBV10-2; j_gene: TRBJ1-5; d_gene: TRBD1; abundance: few; CDR3aa: CASSERTGHQPQHF; CDR3nt: TGCGCCAGCAGTGAGCGGACAGGGCACCAGCCCCAGCATTTT
v_gene: TRBV7-8; j_gene: TRBJ2-1; d_gene: NA; abundance: NA; CDR3aa: CASSLKGIARNEQFF; CDR3nt: TGTGCCAGCAGCTTAAAGGGCATAGCGCGGAATGAGCAGTTCTTC
v_gene: TRBV3-1/TRBV3-2; j_gene: TRBJ1-5; d_gene: NA; abundance: NA; CDR3aa: CASSQDSGGAQPQHF; CDR3nt: TGTGCCAGCAGCCAAGATTCGGGGGGGGCTCAGCCCCAGCATTTT
v_gene: TRBV7-9; j_gene: TRBJ1-1; d_gene: NA; abundance: NA; CDR3aa: CASSLGQLNTEAFF; CDR3nt: TGTGCCAGCAGCTTGGGGCAGCTGAACACTGAAGCTTTCTTT
v_gene: TRBV1; j_gene: TRBJ2-7; d_gene: NA; abundance: NA; CDR3aa: CTSSQDKEQDHPEQYF; CDR3nt: TGCACCAGCAGCCAAGATAAAGAACAGGACCACCCGGAGCAGTACTTC
v_gene: TRBV10-2; j_gene: TRBJ2-5; d_gene: NA; abundance: NA; CDR3aa: CASSEQGETQYF; CDR3nt: TGCGCCAGCAGTGAACAGGGTGAGACCCAGTACTTC
v_gene: TRBV2; j_gene: TRBJ1-2; d_gene: TRBD1; abundance: NA; CDR3aa: CASSGQGHTGYTF; CDR3nt: TGTGCCAGCAGTGGACAGGGGCATACTGGCTACACCTTC
v_gene: TRBV6-6; j_gene: TRBJ2-1; d_gene: NA; abundance: NA; CDR3aa: CASSETGALYNEQFF; CDR3nt: TGTGCCAGCTCCGAGACAGGCGCGCTCTACAATGAGCAGTTCTTC
v_gene: TRBV18; j_gene: TRBJ2-7; d_gene: TRBD2; abundance: NA; CDR3aa: CASSPTGTSRYEQYF; CDR3nt: TGTGCCAGCTCACCGACCGGGACTAGTCGCTACGAGCAGTACTTC
v_gene: TRBV13; j_gene: TRBJ1-5; d_gene: NA; abundance: NA; CDR3aa: CASSLGQGSQPQHF; CDR3nt: TGTGCCAGCAGCTTAGGCCAGGGGAGTCAGCCCCAGCATTTT
v_gene: TRBV3-1/TRBV3-2; j_gene: TRBJ2-3; d_gene: TRBD1; abundance: NA; CDR3aa: CASSQKGATDTQYF; CDR3nt: TGTGCCAGCAGCCAAAAGGGGGCCACAGATACGCAGTATTTT
v_gene: TRBV5-6; j_gene: TRBJ1-6; d_gene: NA; abundance: NA; CDR3aa: CASSLNPGDSSPLHF; CDR3nt: TGTGCCAGCAGCTTAAATCCCGGGGATTCTTCACCCCTCCACTTT
v_gene: TRBV19; j_gene: TRBJ2-1; d_gene: NA; abundance: NA; CDR3aa: CASSKGLSSYNEQFF; CDR3nt: TGTGCCAGTAGTAAGGGGCTGAGCTCCTACAATGAGCAGTTCTTC
v_gene: TRBV10-1; j_gene: TRBJ1-6; d_gene: NA; abundance: NA; CDR3aa: CASRKDSNSPLHF; CDR3nt: TGCGCCAGCAGGAAGGACAGCAATTCACCCCTCCACTTT
v_gene: TRBV14; j_gene: TRBJ1-6; d_gene: NA; abundance: NA; CDR3aa: CASSRTGMGSPLHF; CDR3nt: TGTGCCAGCAGCCGCACCGGGATGGGTTCACCCCTCCACTTT
v_gene: TRBV7-2; j_gene: TRBJ2-1; d_gene: NA; abundance: NA; CDR3aa: CASRTGGGRRYNEQFF; CDR3nt: TGTGCCAGCAGGACCGGGGGCGGGAGACGTTACAATGAGCAGTTCTTC
v_gene: TRBV5-6; j_gene: TRBJ1-4; d_gene: NA; abundance: NA; CDR3aa: CASSFGGAANEKLFF; CDR3nt: TGTGCCAGCAGCTTTGGGGGGGCGGCTAATGAAAAACTGTTTTTT
v_gene: TRBV12-3/TRBV12-4; j_gene: TRBJ1-2; d_gene: TRBD1; abundance: once; CDR3aa: CASSLGTVYGYTF; CDR3nt: TGTGCCAGCAGCCTTGGGACAGTTTATGGCTACACCTTC
v_gene: TRBV6-5; j_gene: TRBJ2-5; d_gene: NA; abundance: NA; CDR3aa: CASRRGGAQETQYF; CDR3nt: TGTGCCAGCAGGCGTGGCGGAGCCCAAGAGACCCAGTACTTC
v_gene: TRBV23-1; j_gene: TRBJ2-7; d_gene: NA; abundance: NA; CDR3aa: CASSQPRSRAEEQYF; CDR3nt: TGCGCCAGCAGTCAACCCCGATCCAGGGCAGAAGAGCAGTACTTC
v_gene: TRBV29-1; j_gene: TRBJ1-2; d_gene: NA; abundance: NA; CDR3aa: CSASSQLNYGYTF; CDR3nt: TGCAGCGCGTCCTCTCAGTTAAACTATGGCTACACCTTC
v_gene: TRBV5-4; j_gene: TRBJ2-3; d_gene: NA; abundance: NA; CDR3aa: CASSSGGGRGRRGTDTQYF; CDR3nt: TGTGCCAGCAGCTCTGGGGGGGGCAGGGGCCGGCGAGGCACAGATACGCAGTATTTT
v_gene: TRBV6-5; j_gene: TRBJ2-7; d_gene: TRBD2; abundance: NA; CDR3aa: CASRAGSYEQYF; CDR3nt: TGTGCCAGCAGAGCGGGGTCCTACGAGCAGTACTTC
v_gene: TRBV12-3/TRBV12-4; j_gene: TRBJ1-4; d_gene: NA; abundance: NA; CDR3aa: CASSRNEKLFF; CDR3nt: TGTGCCAGCAGCCGTAATGAAAAACTGTTTTTT
v_gene: TRBV11-3; j_gene: TRBJ2-1; d_gene: TRBD2; abundance: NA; CDR3aa: CASSSYGLAGQFF; CDR3nt: TGTGCCAGCAGCTCCTACGGACTAGCTGGGCAGTTCTTC
v_gene: TRBV27; j_gene: TRBJ2-1; d_gene: TRBD2; abundance: NA; CDR3aa: CASSLLAGFYNEQFF; CDR3nt: TGTGCCAGCAGTTTGCTAGCGGGGTTCTACAATGAGCAGTTCTTC